The source of this T cell receptor beta chain is a study of cytomegalovirus exposure and HLA in healthy donors. Broader study findings: Investigators reported 164 TCR beta chains as tied to cytomegalovirus. Researchers had no immune exposure information except CMV serostatus available.

As for this clone: Its target is unknown.

The PCR contained 60 Vbeta and 13 Jbeta primers. The repertoire was sequenced with immunoSEQ multiplex PCR; TCRdb's copy has only in-frame clones and lacks some. The sample lists roughly 200,000 clones, about 9% occurring once. The TCR sequence derives from a woman in her 30s in good health and CMV-seropositive. Sequenced material: PBMCs.

CDR3 amino acids: CASSLLIQETQYF. DNA of the CDR3: TGTGCCAGCAGCTTACTAATACAAGAGACCCAGTACTTC. The chain carries TRBV7-2 and TRBJ2-5; D not certain. Germline V CDR1 and CDR2: SGHTA, FQGNSA. The CDR3 contains 13 residues. Trimming removed 2 bases at V and 2 bases at J, with 6 bases between. The complete variable domain, with remaining parts taken from reference TRBV7-2 and TRBJ2-5, reads GAGVSQSPSNKVTEKGKDVELRCDPISGHTALYWYRQSLGQGLEFLIYFQGNSAPDKSGLPSDRFSAERTGGSVSTLTIQRTQQEDSAVYLCASSLLIQETQYFGPGTRLLVL.